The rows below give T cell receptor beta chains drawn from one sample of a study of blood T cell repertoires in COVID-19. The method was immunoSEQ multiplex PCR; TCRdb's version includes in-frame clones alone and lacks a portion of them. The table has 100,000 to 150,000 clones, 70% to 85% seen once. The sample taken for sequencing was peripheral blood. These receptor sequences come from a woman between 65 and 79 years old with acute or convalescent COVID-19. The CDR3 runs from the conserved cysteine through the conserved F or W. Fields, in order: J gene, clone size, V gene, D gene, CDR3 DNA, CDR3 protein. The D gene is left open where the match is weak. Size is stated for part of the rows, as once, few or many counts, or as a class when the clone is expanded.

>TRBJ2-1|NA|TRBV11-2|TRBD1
TGTGCCAGCAGCTTGGGACAGTTCTACAATGAGCAGTTCTTC
CASSLGQFYNEQFF
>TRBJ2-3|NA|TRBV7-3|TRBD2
TGTGCCAGCAGCCTCCTAGGGCGGGGGGGCCCAGATACGCAGTATTTT
CASSLLGRGGPDTQYF
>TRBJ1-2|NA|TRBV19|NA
TGTGCCAGTAGTATCGCCAGGGGCTATGGCTACACCTTC
CASSIARGYGYTF
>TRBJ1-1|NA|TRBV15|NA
TGTGCCACCAGCAGAGGACAGGTGGGGACTGAAGCTTTCTTT
CATSRGQVGTEAFF
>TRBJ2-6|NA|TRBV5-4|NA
TGTGCCAGCAGCTTTTTAAGGGGGACTGGGGCCAACGTCCTGACTTTC
CASSFLRGTGANVLTF
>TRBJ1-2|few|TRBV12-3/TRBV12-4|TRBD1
TGTGCCAGCAGTCTGACAGGGGAATATGGCTACACCTTC
CASSLTGEYGYTF
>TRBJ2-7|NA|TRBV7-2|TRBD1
TGTGCCAGCAGCTACGGACAGGCGACTGCCTACGAGCAGTACTTC
CASSYGQATAYEQYF
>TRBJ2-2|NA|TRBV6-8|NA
TGTGCCAGCAGTTACAATCTCGGGCAGGGGAACACCGGGGAGCTGTTTTTT
CASSYNLGQGNTGELFF
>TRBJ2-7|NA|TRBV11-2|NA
TGTGCCAGCAGCTTTTTCTGGACACCGGAGGGATACGAGCAGTACTTC
CASSFFWTPEGYEQYF
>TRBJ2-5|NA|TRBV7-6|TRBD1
TGTGCCAGCAGCTTAGAGGGCAGGGGGTCCCAAGAGACCCAGTACTTC
CASSLEGRGSQETQYF
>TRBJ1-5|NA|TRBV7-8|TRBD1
TGTGCCAGCAGCTTAGGGTACAGGGGTGGCAATCAGCCCCAGCATTTT
CASSLGYRGGNQPQHF
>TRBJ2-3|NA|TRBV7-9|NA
TGTGCCAGCAGCGTCCACACAGATACGCAGTATTTT
CASSVHTDTQYF
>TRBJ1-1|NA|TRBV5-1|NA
TGCGCCAGCAGCTCCCAGGGTCAGAACACTGAAGCTTTCTTT
CASSSQGQNTEAFF
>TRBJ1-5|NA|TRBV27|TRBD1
TGTGCCAGCAGGGAAAGGACAGGGGTTAGCAATCAGCCCCAGCATTTT
CASRERTGVSNQPQHF
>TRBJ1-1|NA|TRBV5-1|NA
TGCGCCAGCAGCTTGGAATGGAGAACGAACACTGAAGCTTTCTTT
CASSLEWRTNTEAFF
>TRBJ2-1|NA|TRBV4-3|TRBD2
TGCGCCAGCAGCCAAGCTGATAGACTAGCTGGCTACAATGAGCAGTTCTTC
CASSQADRLAGYNEQFF
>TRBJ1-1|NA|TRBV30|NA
TGTGCCCAGGGGAGGGGGGGTGGAACTGAAGCTTTCTTT
CAQGRGGGTEAFF
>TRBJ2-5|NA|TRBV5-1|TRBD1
TGCGCCAGCAGCCGGACAGGGACGCAAGAGACCCAGTACTTC
CASSRTGTQETQYF
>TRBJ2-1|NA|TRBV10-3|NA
TGTGCCATCAGTGAGATTGTCGGGAATGAGCAGTTCTTC
CAISEIVGNEQFF
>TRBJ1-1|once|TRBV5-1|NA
TGCGCCAGCAGCCCGGACAGTCAGAACACTGAAGCTTTCTTT
CASSPDSQNTEAFF
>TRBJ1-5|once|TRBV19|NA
TGTGCCAGTCAAGATTCCGGGGGCAATCAGCCCCAGCATTTT
CASQDSGGNQPQHF